The T cell receptor beta chain under discussion was sequenced for a study of T cell responses to AZD1222 COVID-19 vaccine (dated by TCRdb to the early 2020s). Study-wide context: TCR sequencing was performed for more than 230 trial participants, of whom about 200 were given two doses of AZD1222 and some 26 were given two doses of MenACWY control vaccine. Trial participants were enrolled by age into 18-55, 56-69 and 70-plus year subgroups, with roughly 150, 30 and 60 TCR-sequenced participants respectively.

On this clone itself: Its antigen is still unknown. Base qualities are not at hand, and no much larger clone is one base apart.

CDR3 length: 14 amino acids, cysteine to phenylalanine. Of the read, only the CDR3 DNA is kept; its 42 bases are in frame from base 1. The germline V gene provides CDR1 SGHTS and CDR2 YDEGEE. V was cut back by 3 bases and J by 2 bases, leaving a gap of 10 bases between them. In light of the paper, this sample's time point label describes: about 28 days (+/-7) after the second vaccine dose. AZD1222 recipients given second doses at about 4 weeks or at about 12 weeks were pooled, since spike-specific TCR depth and breadth were not found to differ between the two schedules. Vaccinee samples came from UK trials COV001 and COV002, including a single-blind randomized controlled phase 2/3 trial of AZD1222 (ChAdOx1 nCoV-19) in healthy adults. Trial participant PBMC samples were collected at day 0 and day 28 after the second dose for TCRbeta chain sequencing. The CDR3 regions of human TCRbeta chains were analyzed by immunosequencing. The authors' pipeline ran thus. Repertoire TCRs were matched against a reference library of SARS-CoV-2-specific TCRs generated with the MIRA antigen-specificity platform. Breadth meant the fraction of unique TCRs that were SARS-CoV-2-associated, whereas depth meant the fraction of total T cells that were SARS-CoV-2-associated. Using the MIRA data, every spike-specific TCR was mapped to the spike region that the TCR reacted to and assigned to either a CD4 or a CD8 class. Log10-transformed breadth and depth values were compared by one-way ANOVA with Sidak's multiple comparisons tests. TCRdb took over this immuneACCESS table, retaining in-frame rearrangements with V and J assigned. Such tables are incomplete; in checked studies, under half of the missing clones stem from an unresolved V gene, and the remainder is unexplained. The V and J calls and clone size come from that table; D and trimming were worked out from the DNA. The sample yields 160,000 or so clones; 94% were counted once. Approximately 5.5% of the sample rests with the top ten.

Points the paper makes about the study in general: Reportedly, close to half of the unique spike-specific TCRs recognized epitopes lying outside the regions that are mutated in the B.1.351 and B.1.1.7 variants. Because no day 14 peak-response samples were available, the repertoires could be characterized only after the peak T cell response. Most participants were white British and females outnumbered males, and the authors suggested that clonal diversity may have been underestimated. Vaccine-associated CD4 TCRs spanned the whole spike protein, with dominant responses in regions 160-218 and 743-854. Conclusions about previously exposed vaccinees are limited, since just five or six AZD1222 recipients were seropositive for SARS-CoV-2 at baseline. In the small 56-69-year group, the increase in depth fell short of significance, most likely because of low power. After two AZD1222 doses, both the breadth and the depth of spike-specific TCRs were significantly higher than at day 0 and than in MenACWY recipients.

The chain links TRBV5-8 with TRBJ2-3; the D gene cannot be named for sure. The starting material was peripheral blood, obtained 28 days after the second AZD1222 dose. The sequence derives from an adult who received the AZD1222 COVID-19 vaccine. The sequence in DNA is TGTGCCAGCAGCTCCCCCACTTTCACAGATACGCAGTATTTT. Translated, this gives CASSSPTFTDTQYF.